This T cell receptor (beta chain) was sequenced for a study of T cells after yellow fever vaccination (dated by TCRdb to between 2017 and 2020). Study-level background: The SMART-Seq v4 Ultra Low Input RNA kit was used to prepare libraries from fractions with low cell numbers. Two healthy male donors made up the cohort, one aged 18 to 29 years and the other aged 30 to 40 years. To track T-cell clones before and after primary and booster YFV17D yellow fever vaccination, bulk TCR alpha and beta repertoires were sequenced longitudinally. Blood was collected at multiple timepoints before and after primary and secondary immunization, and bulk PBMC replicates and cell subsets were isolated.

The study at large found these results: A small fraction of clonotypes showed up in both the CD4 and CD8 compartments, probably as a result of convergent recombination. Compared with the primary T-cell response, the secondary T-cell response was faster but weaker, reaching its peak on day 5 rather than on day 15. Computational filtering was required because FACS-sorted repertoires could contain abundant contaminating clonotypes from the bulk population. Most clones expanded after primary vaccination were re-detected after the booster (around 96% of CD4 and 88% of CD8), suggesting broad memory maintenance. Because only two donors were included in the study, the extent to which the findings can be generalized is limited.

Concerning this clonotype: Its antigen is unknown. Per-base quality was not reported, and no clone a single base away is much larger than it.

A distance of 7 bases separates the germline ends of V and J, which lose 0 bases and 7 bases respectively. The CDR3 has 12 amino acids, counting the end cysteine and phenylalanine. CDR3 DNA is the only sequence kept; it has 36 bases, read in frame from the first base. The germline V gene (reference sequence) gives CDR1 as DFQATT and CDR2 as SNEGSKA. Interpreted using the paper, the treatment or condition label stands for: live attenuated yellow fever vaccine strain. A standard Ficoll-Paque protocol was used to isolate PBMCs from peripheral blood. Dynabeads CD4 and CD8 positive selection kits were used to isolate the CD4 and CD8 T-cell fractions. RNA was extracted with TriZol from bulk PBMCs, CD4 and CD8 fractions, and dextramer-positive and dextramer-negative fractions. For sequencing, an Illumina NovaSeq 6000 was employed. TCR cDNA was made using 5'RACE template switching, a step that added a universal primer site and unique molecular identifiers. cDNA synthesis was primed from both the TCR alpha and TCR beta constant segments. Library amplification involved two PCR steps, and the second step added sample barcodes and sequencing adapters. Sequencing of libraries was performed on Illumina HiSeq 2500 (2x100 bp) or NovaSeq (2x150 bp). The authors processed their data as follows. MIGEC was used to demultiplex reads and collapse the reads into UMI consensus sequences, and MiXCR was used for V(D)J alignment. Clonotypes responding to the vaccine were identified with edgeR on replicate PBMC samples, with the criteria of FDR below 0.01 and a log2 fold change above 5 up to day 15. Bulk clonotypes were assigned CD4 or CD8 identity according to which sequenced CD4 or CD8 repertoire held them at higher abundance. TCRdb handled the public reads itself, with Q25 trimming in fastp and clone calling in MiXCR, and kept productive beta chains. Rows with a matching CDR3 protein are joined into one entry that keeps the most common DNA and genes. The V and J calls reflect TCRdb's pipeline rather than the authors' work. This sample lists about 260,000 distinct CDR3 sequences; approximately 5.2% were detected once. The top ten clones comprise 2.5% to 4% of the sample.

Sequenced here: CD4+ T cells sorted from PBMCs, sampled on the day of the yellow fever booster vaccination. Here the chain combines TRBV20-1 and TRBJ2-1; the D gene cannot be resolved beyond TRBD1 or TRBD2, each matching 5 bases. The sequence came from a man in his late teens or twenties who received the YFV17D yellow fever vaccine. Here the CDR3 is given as CSARDEGNEQFF. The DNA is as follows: TGCAGTGCTAGAGATGAGGGGAATGAGCAGTTCTTC.